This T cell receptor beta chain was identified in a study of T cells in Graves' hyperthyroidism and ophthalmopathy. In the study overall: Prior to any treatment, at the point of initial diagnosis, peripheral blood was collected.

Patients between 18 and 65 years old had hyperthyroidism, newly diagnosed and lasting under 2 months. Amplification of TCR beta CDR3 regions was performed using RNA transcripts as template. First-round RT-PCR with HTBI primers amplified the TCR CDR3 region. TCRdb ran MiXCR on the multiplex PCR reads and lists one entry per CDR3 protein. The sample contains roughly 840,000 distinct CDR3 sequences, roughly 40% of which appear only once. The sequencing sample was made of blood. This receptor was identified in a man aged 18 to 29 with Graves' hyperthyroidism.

The CDR3 sequence: CSSLSTGREQYF. In DNA, the CDR3 is TGCAGCAGTTTATCGACAGGGCGCGAGCAGTACTTC. The V call is TRBV29-1, the J call TRBJ2-7; 7 positions agree with TRBD1. Losses at the gene ends were 8 bases for V and 6 bases for J; bases not matched to a gene: 10. CDR1 is SQVTM, CDR2 ANQGSEA, per germline. The CDR3 runs to 12 residues.